This TCR beta chain was identified during a study of blood T cell repertoires in COVID-19. The overall study: The samples span acute and convalescent COVID-19 from the United States, Italy and Spain. T cells, B-cell-depleted T cells, or PBMCs provided the cDNA or gDNA that served as material.

The table came from immunoSEQ multiplex PCR; TCRdb's copy has only in-frame clones and leaves some out. The sample has 200,000 to 300,000 clones, roughly 88% seen once. Participants were placed into cohorts based on the clinical history they reported. The CDR3 extends over 15 amino acids. The V gene lost 1 base and the J gene lost 7 bases, with 11 bases spanning the gap. CDR1 is MDHEN, CDR2 SYDVKM, per germline. Sequencing input: PBMCs or T cells enriched from blood (not recorded which). This clonotype originated in a middle-aged woman with acute COVID-19. The genes are TRBV28 and TRBJ1-6; no clear D gene. The CDR3 DNA sequence: TGTGCCAGCAGTTTATCGGCGTTCGGGAATTCACCCCTCCACTTT. Its translation is CASSLSAFGNSPLHF.